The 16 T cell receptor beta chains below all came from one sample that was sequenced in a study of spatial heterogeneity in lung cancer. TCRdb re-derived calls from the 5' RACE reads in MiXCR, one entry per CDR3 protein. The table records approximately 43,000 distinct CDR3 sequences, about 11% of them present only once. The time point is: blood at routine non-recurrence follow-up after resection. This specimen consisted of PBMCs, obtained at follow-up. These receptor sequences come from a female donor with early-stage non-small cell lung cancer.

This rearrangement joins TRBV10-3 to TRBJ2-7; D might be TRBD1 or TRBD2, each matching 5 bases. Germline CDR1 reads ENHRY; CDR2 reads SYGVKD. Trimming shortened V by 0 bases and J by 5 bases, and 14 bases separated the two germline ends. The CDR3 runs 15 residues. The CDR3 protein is CAISESNGDEDEQYF. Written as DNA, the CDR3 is TGTGCCATCAGTGAGTCGAATGGGGACGAGGACGAGCAGTACTTC.

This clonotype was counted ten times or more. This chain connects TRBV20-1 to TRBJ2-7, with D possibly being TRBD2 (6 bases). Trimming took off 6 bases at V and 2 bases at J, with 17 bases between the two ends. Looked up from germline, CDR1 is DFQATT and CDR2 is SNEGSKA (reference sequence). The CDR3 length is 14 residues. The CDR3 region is CSAPPRGSAYEQYF. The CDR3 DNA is TGCAGTGCCCCTCCCCGGGGGTCCGCCTACGAGCAGTACTTC.

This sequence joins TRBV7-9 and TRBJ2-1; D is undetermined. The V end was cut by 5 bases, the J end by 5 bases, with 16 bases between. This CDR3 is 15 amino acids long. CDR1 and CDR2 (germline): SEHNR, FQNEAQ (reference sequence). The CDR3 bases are TGTGCCAGCAGCCCCGCGGTGGGCAGAAACAATGAGCAGTTCTTC. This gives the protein CASSPAVGRNNEQFF.

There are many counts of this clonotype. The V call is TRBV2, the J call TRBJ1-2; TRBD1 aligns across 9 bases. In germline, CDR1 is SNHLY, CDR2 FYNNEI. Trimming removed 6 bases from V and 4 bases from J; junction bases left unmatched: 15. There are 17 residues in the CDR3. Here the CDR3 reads CASREPEDRGRGYGYTF. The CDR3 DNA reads TGTGCCAGCAGGGAACCTGAGGACAGGGGTCGGGGCTATGGCTACACCTTC.

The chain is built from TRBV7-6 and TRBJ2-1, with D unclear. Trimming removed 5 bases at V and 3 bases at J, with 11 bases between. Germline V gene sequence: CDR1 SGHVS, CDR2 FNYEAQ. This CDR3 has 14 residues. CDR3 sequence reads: CASSPRALYNEQFF. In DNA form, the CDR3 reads TGTGCCAGCAGCCCAAGGGCCCTCTACAATGAGCAGTTCTTC.

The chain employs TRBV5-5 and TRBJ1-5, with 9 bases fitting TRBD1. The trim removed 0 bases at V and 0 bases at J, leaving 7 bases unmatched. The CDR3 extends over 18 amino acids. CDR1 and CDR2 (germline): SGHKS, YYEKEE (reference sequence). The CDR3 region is CASSLVMGQGYSNQPQHF. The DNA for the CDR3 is TGTGCCAGCAGCTTGGTAATGGGACAGGGCTATAGCAATCAGCCCCAGCATTTT.

In DNA form, the CDR3 reads TGTGCCAGCAGTTACTCGACCCCGGGACACATGAACACTGAAGCTTTCTTT. As protein: CASSYSTPGHMNTEAFF. This rearrangement joins TRBV6-5 to TRBJ1-1; tentatively, D is TRBD1 (6 bases). Trimming cost V 0 bases and J 0 bases, with 14 bases left between them. Germline loops: CDR1 MNHEY, CDR2 SVGAGI. CDR3 length equals 17 residues.

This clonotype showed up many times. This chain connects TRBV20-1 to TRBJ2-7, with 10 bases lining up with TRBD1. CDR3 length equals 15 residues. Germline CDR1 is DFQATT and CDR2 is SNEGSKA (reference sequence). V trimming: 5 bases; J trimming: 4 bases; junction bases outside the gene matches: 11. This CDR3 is CSASGGTGVFYEQYF. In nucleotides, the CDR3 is TGCAGTGCTTCGGGAGGGACAGGGGTTTTTTACGAGCAGTACTTC.

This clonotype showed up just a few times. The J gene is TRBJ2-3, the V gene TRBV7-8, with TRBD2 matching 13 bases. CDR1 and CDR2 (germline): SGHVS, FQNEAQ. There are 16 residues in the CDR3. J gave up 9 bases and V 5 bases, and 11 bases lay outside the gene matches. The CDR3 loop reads CASSLGTSGAKGTQYF. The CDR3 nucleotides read TGTGCCAGCAGCCTCGGGACTAGCGGGGCCAAGGGAACGCAGTATTTT.

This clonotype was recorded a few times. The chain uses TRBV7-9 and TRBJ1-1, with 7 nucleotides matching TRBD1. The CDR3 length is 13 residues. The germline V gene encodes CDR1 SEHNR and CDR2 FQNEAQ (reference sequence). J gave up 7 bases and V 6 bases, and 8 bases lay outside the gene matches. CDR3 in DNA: TGTGCCAGCAGATTTCCACAGGGGAATGAAGCTTTCTTT. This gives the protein CASRFPQGNEAFF.

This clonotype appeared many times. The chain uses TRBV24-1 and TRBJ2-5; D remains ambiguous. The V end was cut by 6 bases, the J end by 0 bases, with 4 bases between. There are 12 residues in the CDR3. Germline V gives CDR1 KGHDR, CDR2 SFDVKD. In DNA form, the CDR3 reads TGTGCCACCAGTCCAAACCAAGAGACCCAGTACTTC. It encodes CATSPNQETQYF.

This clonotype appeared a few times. CDR3 in amino acids: CASSESAGPGSPLHF. CDR3 DNA sequence: TGCGCCAGCAGTGAGTCCGCCGGTCCCGGTTCACCCCTCCACTTT. This rearrangement joins TRBV10-2 to TRBJ1-6, with D hard to call. The CDR3 has 15 amino acids. Germline CDR1 and CDR2: WSHSY and SAAADI. The V end lost 0 bases, the J end lost 9 bases, and 12 bases lay between the germline ends.

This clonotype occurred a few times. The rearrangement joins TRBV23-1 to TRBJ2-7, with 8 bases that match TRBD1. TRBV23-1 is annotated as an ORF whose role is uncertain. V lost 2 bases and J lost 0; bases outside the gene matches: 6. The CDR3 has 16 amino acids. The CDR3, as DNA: TGCGCCAGCAGTCAAAAGACAGGGGCCAGCTCCTACGAGCAGTACTTC. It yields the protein CASSQKTGASSYEQYF.

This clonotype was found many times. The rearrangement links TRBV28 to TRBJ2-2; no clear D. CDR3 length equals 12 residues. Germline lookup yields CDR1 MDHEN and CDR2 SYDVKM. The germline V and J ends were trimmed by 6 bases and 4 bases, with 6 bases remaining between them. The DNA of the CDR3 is TGTGCCAGCAGGGTCGTCACCGGGGAGCTGTTTTTT. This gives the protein CASRVVTGELFF.

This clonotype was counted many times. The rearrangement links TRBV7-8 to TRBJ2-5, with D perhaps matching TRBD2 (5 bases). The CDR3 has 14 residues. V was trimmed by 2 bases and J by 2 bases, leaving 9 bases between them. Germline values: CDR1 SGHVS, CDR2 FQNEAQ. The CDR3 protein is CASSLRRTQETQYF. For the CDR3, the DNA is TGTGCCAGCAGCTTACGGCGGACTCAAGAGACCCAGTACTTC.

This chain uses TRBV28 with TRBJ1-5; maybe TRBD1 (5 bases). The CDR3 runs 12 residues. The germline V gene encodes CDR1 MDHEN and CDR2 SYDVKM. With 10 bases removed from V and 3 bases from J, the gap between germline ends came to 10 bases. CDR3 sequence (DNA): TGTGCCACCCAGGGATCCAATCAGCCCCAGCATTTT. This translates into CATQGSNQPQHF.